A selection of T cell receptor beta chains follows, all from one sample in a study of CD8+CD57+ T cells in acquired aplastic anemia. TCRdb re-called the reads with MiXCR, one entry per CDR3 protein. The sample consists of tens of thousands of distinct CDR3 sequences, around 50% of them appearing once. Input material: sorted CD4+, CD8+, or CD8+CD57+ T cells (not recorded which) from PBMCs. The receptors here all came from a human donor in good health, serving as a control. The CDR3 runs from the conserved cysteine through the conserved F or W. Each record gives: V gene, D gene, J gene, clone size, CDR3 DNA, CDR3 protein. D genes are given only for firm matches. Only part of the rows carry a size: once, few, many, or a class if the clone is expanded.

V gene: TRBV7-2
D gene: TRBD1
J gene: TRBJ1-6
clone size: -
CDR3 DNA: TGTGCCAGCACCGACAGGGTTAAGTCACCCCTCCACTTT
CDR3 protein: CASTDRVKSPLHF

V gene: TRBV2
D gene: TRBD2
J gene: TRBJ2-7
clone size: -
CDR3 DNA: TGTGCCAGCAATATACCGGGACTAGCGGACTACGAGCAGTACTTC
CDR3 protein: CASNIPGLADYEQYF

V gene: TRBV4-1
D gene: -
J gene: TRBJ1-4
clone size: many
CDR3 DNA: TGCGCCAGCAGCCAAGGACAGCTTGATGAAAAACTGTTTTTT
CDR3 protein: CASSQGQLDEKLFF

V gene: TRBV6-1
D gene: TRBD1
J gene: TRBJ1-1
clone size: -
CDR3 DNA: TGTGCCAGCATCAGGGGCGGGACAGGGGGCGGTAATAGGCTGGCTTTCTTT
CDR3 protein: CASIRGGTGGGNRLAFF

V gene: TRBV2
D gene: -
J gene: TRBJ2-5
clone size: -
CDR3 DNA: TGTGCCAGCAGTGAGATTCGAGGGGTCAAGACCCAGTACTTC
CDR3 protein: CASSEIRGVKTQYF

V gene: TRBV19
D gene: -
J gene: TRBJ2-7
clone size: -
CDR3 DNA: TGTGCCAGTAGTATCACCTCAGGGAATACCTACGAGCAGTACTTC
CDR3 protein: CASSITSGNTYEQYF

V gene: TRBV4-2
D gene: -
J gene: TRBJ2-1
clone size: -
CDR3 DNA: TGTGCCAGCACCGAGGGCAGGGCTTACAATGAGCAGTTCTTC
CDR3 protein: CASTEGRAYNEQFF

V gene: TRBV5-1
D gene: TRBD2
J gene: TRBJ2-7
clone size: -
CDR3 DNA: TGCGCCAGCAGCTTAGGGCTAGCGGGACCCTACGAGCAGTACTTC
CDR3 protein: CASSLGLAGPYEQYF

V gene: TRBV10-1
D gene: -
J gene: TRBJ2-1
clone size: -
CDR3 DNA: TGCGCCAGCAGTGAGGGGGTCAATGAGCAGTTCTTC
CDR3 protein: CASSEGVNEQFF

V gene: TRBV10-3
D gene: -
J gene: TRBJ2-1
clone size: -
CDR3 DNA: TGTGCCATCAGTGATCCGGCGGGGAGCTCCTACAATGAGCAGTTCTTC
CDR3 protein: CAISDPAGSSYNEQFF

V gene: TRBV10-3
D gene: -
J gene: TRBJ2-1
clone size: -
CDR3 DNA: TGTGCCATCAGTGAGTCGGGGCTTCAGAGCTCCTACAATGAGCAGTTCTTT
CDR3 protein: CAISESGLQSSYNEQFF

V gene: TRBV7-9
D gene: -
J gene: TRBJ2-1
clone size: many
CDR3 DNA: TGTGCCAGCAGCTTAGGACTGGCTAGGGCTAGCTCCTACAATGAGCAGTTCTTC
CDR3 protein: CASSLGLARASSYNEQFF

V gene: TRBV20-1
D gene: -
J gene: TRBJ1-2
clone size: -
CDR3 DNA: TGCAGTGCTAGAGATCTTGGGGCGGGGTATGGCTACACCTTC
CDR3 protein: CSARDLGAGYGYTF

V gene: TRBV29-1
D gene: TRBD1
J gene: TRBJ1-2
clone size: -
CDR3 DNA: TGCAGCGTTGGGGGACAGGGAGACTATGGCTACACCTTC
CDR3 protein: CSVGGQGDYGYTF

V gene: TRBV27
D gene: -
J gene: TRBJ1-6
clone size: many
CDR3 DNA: TGTGCCAGCAGTTTAGGGGGTTGGAATTCACCCCTCCACTTT
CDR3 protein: CASSLGGWNSPLHF

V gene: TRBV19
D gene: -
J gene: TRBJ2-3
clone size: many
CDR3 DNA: TGTGCCAGTAGTTGGTTAGCGACTAGCACAGATACGCAGTATTTT
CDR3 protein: CASSWLATSTDTQYF

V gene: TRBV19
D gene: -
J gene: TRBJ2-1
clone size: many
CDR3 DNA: TGTGCCAGTCCTCCACGACCGGGAGTGAGCTCCTACAATGAGCAGTTCTTC
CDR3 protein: CASPPRPGVSSYNEQFF

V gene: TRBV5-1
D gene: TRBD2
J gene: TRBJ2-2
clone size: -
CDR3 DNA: TGCGCCAGCAGCACGACGGGGGGCACCGGGGAGCTGTTTTTT
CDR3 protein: CASSTTGGTGELFF

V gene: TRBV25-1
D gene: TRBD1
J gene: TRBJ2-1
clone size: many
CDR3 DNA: TGTGCCAGCAGCCGCCGGGACAGGGGTCACAATGAGCAGTTCTTC
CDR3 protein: CASSRRDRGHNEQFF

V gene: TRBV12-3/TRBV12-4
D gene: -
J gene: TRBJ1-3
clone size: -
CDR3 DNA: TGTGCCAGCAGTTTAGTAGCAAGGGGTATTAGAAACACCATATATTTT
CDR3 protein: CASSLVARGIRNTIYF

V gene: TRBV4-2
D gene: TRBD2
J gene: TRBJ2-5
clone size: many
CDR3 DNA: TGTGCCAGCAGCCAAGAAGCGGGCATAGCGGGGCAAGAGACCCAGTACTTC
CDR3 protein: CASSQEAGIAGQETQYF

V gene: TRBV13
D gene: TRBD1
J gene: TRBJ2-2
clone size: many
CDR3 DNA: TGTGCCAGCAGCTCCGGACAGGTCGGGGAGCTGTTTTTT
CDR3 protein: CASSSGQVGELFF

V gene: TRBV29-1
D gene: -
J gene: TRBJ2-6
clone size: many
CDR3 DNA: TGCAGCGTTGTAGACCGGACTTCTGGGGCCAACGTCCTGACTTTC
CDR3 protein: CSVVDRTSGANVLTF

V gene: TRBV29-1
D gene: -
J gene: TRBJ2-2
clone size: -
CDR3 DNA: TGCAGCCATTCAGGGGCGGGCGACACCGGGGAGCTGTTTTTT
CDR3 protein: CSHSGAGDTGELFF

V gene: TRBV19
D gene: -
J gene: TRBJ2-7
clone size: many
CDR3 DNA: TGTGCCAGTAGTATAGGAGAAACGACAGGGGAGGGCTACGAGCAGTACTTC
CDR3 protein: CASSIGETTGEGYEQYF

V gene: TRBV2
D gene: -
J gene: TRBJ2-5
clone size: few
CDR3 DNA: TGTGCCAGCAGTGAAGCGCTTCAGGGGGAGACCCAGTACTTC
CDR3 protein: CASSEALQGETQYF

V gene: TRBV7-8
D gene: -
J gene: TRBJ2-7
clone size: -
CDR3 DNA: TGTGCCAGTGGTAGAGGGGGGAGCGAGCAGTACTTC
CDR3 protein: CASGRGGSEQYF

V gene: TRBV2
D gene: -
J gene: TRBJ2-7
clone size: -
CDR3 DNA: TGTGCCAGCAGTGTTGACAGGAGGAGCTCCTACGAGCAGTACTTC
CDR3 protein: CASSVDRRSSYEQYF

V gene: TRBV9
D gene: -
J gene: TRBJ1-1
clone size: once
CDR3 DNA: TGTGCCAGCAGCGTACAGGGCGTGACGAACACTGAAGCTTTCTTT
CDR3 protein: CASSVQGVTNTEAFF

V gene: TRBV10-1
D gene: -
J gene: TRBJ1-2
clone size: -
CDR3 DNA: TGCGCCAGCAGTGAGCCGGGACCATATGGCTACACCTTC
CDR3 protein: CASSEPGPYGYTF

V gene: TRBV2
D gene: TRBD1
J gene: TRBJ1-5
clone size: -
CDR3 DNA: TGTGCCAGCAGTGACAGGGGGGGACAGCCCCAGCATTTT
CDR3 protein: CASSDRGGQPQHF

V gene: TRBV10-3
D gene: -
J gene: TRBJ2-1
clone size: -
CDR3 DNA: TGTGCCAGCAGTGACCCAACCGGGGGCTCTAATGAGCAGTTCTTC
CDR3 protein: CASSDPTGGSNEQFF

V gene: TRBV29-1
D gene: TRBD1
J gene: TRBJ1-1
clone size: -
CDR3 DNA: TGCAGCGTTGAAGTGACAGGGGCGAACACTGAAGCTTTCTTT
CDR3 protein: CSVEVTGANTEAFF

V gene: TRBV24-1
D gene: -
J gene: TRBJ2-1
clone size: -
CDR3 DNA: TGTGCCACCAGTGATTTCGCCGACGGCAATGAGCAGTTCTTC
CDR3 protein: CATSDFADGNEQFF

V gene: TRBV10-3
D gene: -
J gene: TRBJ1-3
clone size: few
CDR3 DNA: TGTGCCAACCTCCGGGACACCTCTGGAAACACCATATATTTT
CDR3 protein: CANLRDTSGNTIYF

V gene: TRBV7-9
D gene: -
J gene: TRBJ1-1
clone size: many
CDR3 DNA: TGTGCCAGCAGCCCCGGGGTAGGCGCTTTCTTT
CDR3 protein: CASSPGVGAFF

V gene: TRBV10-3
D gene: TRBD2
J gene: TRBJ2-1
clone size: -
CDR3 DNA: TGTGCCATCAGTGAGCTAGCGGGGGGGCTGGCTGAGCAGTTCTTC
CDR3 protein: CAISELAGGLAEQFF

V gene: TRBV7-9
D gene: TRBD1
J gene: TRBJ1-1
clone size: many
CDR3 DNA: TGTGCCAGCAGCCCGAGGGGGCGGGGCACCAACACTGAAGCTTTCTTT
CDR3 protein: CASSPRGRGTNTEAFF

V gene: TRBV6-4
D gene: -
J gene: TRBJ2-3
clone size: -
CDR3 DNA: TGTGCCAGCAGTCCATTCGGCGGGCCCACAGATACGCAGTATTTT
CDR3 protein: CASSPFGGPTDTQYF

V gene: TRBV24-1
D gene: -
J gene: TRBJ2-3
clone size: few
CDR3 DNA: TGTGCCACCAGTGATATGGGGACGAATACGCAGTATTTT
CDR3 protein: CATSDMGTNTQYF

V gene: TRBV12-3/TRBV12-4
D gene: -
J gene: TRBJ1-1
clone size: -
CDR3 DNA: TGTGCCAGCAGTTTAGGGACAGTGGATGAAGCTTTCTTT
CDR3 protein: CASSLGTVDEAFF

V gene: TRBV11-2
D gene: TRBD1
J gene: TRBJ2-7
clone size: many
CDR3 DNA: TGTGCCAGCAGACGGACAGGGCCGACCTACGAGCAGTACTTC
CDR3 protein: CASRRTGPTYEQYF

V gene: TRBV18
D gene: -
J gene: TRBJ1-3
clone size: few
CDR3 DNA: TGTGCCAGCTCACCGTTAGGCTTCGATTTTGCTAACTCTGGAAACACCATATATTTT
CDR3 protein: CASSPLGFDFANSGNTIYF

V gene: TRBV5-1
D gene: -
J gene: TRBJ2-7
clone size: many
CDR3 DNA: TGCGCCAGCAGCTTTAGCCCCGACAGCTCCTACGAGCAGTACTTC
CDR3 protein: CASSFSPDSSYEQYF

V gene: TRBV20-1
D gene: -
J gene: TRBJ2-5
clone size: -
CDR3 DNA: TGCAGTGCTAGAGATCCCTCAAAGACCCAGTACTTC
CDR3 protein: CSARDPSKTQYF

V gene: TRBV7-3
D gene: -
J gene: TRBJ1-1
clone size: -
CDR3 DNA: TGTGCCAGCACCCTGGGGCCGAACACTGAAGCTTTCTTT
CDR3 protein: CASTLGPNTEAFF

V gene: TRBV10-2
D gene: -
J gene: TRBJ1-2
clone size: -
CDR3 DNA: TGTGCCAGCAGTTACTCGAGGGGCGGGACCGAATCTAACTATGGCTACACCTTC
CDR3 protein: CASSYSRGGTESNYGYTF

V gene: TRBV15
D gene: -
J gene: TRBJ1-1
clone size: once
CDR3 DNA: TGTGCCACCAGCAGAGGAACAGGGACCTATGAAGCTTTCTTT
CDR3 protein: CATSRGTGTYEAFF

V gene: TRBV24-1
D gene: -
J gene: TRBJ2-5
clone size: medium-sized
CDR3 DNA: TGTGCCACCAGTGATTTGGAGGAGGGACGACAAGAGACCCAGTACTTC
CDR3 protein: CATSDLEEGRQETQYF

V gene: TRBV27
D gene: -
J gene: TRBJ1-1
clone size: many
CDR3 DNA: TGTGCCAGCAGTTTATCGGGGGGGGGCACTGAAGCTTTCTTT
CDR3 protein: CASSLSGGGTEAFF